The 13 T cell receptor beta chains below all came from one sample that was sequenced in a study of T cell repertoires in cytomegalovirus infection. From the reads, TCRdb called clonotypes with MiXCR, one entry per CDR3 protein. This table has about 770,000 distinct CDR3 sequences, almost 30% appearing once. These receptors lack a known antigen. The material was cultured CD8+ T cells from PBMCs, obtained from culture after CMV antigen stimulation. Receptor source: a human donor in good health (CMV status not recorded). Some clones in this sample may be carry-over from other donors' samples.

The V and J genes are TRBV5-1 and TRBJ2-2; 8 nucleotides line up with TRBD1. The junction had 6 bases not matched to a gene; V was cut back by 2 bases and J by 6 bases. The CDR3 sequence is 15 residues long. Germline CDR1 and CDR2: SGHRS and YFSETQ. The CDR3 nucleotides read TGCGCCAGCAGCTTTACGGACAGGGCGTCCGGGGAGCTGTTTTTT. Its translation: CASSFTDRASGELFF.

This chain connects TRBV6-5 to TRBJ1-4; D ambiguous. The CDR3 has 13 amino acids. V was shortened by 6 bases and J by 8 bases, with 13 bases between the two germline ends. Looked up from germline, CDR1 is MNHEY and CDR2 is SVGAGI. CDR3 DNA: TGTGCCAGCAGCCCAAGGACCTACGAAAAACTGTTTTTT. Amino acids: CASSPRTYEKLFF.

This clonotype was observed a handful of times. V is TRBV7-6 and J is TRBJ2-1; the D gene could be TRBD1 or TRBD2 (6 bases each). The length of the CDR3 is 14 residues. Trimming removed 8 bases at V and 8 bases at J, with 19 bases between. Germline CDR1 and CDR2: SGHVS and FNYEAQ. The CDR3 is CASSRTRGLDEQFF. In nucleotides, the CDR3 is TGTGCCAGCTCTCGAACCCGGGGGCTGGATGAGCAGTTCTTC.

This clonotype was found a few times. CDR3 loop: CASRPPTGAHYEKLFF. CDR3 nucleotides: TGTGCCAGCAGGCCTCCAACAGGGGCCCACTATGAAAAACTGTTTTTT. The chain couples TRBV12-3 or TRBV12-4 to TRBJ1-4; 7 nucleotides line up with TRBD1. J gave up 6 bases and V 6 bases, and 13 bases lay outside the gene matches. The CDR3 has 16 residues.

The rearrangement links TRBV27 to TRBJ1-1; perhaps TRBD1 as D (6 bases). The CDR3 extends over 11 amino acids. Per germline, CDR1 MNHEY and CDR2 SMNVEV (reference sequence). Trimming pared 5 bases from V and 11 bases from J, leaving 12 bases between. The CDR3 DNA reads TGTGCCAGCAGTACCAGGGGCGCGGCTTTCTTT. This gives the protein CASSTRGAAFF.

This chain links TRBV20-1 with TRBJ2-3; D is possibly TRBD1 or TRBD2 (6 bases each). Germline CDR1 and CDR2: DFQATT and SNEGSKA (reference sequence). CDR3 length: 13 amino acids. Deletions cut 0 bases from V and 14 bases from J, with 18 bases between. The CDR3, as DNA: TGCAGTGCTAGAGATCTCGAGGGGGGTCTGTGGTATTTT. This gives the protein CSARDLEGGLWYF.

This sequence joins TRBV18 and TRBJ2-7, with 7 positions matching TRBD2. Per germline, CDR1 KGHSH and CDR2 LQKENI. Trimming at V came to 3 bases and at J to 6 bases, leaving 8 bases not matched to a gene. The CDR3 has 14 amino acids. The CDR3 reads CASSPPGCGGEQYF. Written as DNA, the CDR3 is TGTGCCAGCTCACCCCCAGGTTGCGGGGGCGAGCAGTACTTC.

To note about this clonotype: A read error may be the cause here, since a much bigger clone is one base away. The rearrangement uses TRBV7-8 and TRBJ1-3, with D perhaps TRBD1 (5 bases). Germline V CDR1 and CDR2: SGHVS, FQNEAQ. This CDR3 has 16 amino acids. Here the CDR3 DNA reads TGTGCCAGCAACTTACCGTGGGGGGTGACTGGAAACACCATATATTTT. This sequence encodes CASNLPWGVTGNTIYF.

Only a few counts were recorded for this clonotype. The V and J genes are TRBV4-1 and TRBJ2-7; TRBD2 matches 13 bases. CDR1 is MGHRA and CDR2 is YSYEKL in the germline V gene. The CDR3 spans 15 residues. V was pared by 0 bases and J by 5 bases, with 1 base of the junction left unmatched. The CDR3: CASSQEGLAGDEQYV. The CDR3 DNA follows: TGCGCCAGCAGCCAAGAAGGACTAGCGGGAGACGAGCAGTACGTC.

As to this clonotype: Since a much larger clone is just one base distant, this may be a read error. This chain joins TRBV7-2 and TRBJ1-2; TRBD1 matches at 8 bases. This CDR3 is 14 amino acids long. The V gene end was trimmed by 5 bases and the J gene end by 9 bases; junction bases not matched to a gene: 11. Per germline, CDR1 SGHTA and CDR2 FQGNSA. The CDR3 coding sequence is TGTGCCAGCAGCCGGACAGGGCCCGGAAACAGCTACACCTTC. It is translated as CASSRTGPGNSYTF.

V and J are TRBV5-6 and TRBJ2-5; D remains unclear. Germline V gene lookup returns CDR1 SGHDT and CDR2 YYEEEE. The CDR3 spans 13 residues. V was clipped by 2 bases and J by 5 bases, with 10 bases between them. The CDR3: CASSLDPLETQYF. DNA of the CDR3: TGTGCCAGCAGCTTAGACCCCTTGGAGACCCAGTACTTC.

This chain connects TRBV7-9 to TRBJ2-4, with 7 bases matching TRBD2. In germline, CDR1 is SEHNR, CDR2 FQNEAQ (reference sequence). CDR3 size: 14 residues. V trimming: 2 bases; J trimming: 8 bases; junction bases outside the gene matches: 6. The DNA for the CDR3 is TGTGCCAGCAGCTTACCGGGGGGTCGGGACATTCAGTACTTC. Translated, it gives CASSLPGGRDIQYF.

This clonotype was seen a few times. This rearrangement joins TRBV28 to TRBJ2-7; TRBD1 is a possible D gene (8 bases). The CDR3 has 15 residues. Germline-derived CDR1 and CDR2 are MDHEN and SYDVKM. Deletions cut 6 bases from V and 4 bases from J, with 19 bases between. DNA for the CDR3: TGTGCCAGCAGCTTAGGACAGGGAGGGCTTTACGAGCAGTACGTC. Its translation: CASSLGQGGLYEQYV.